This T cell receptor beta chain stems from a study of cytomegalovirus exposure and HLA in healthy donors. Study summary: Prior work identified 95 million to 120 million unique TCR beta sequences in about 179 million T cells. Notes on the study in general: Later analysis suggested most CMV-associated TCR beta chains were HLA-restricted.

Use of 60 Vbeta and 13 Jbeta primers characterized the PCR. Per the original data handling: In a later analysis, the count reached roughly 80 million unique TCR beta chains, with around 10 million shared. This table comes from immunoSEQ multiplex PCR, and its TCRdb copy is limited to in-frame clones, with some not included. The V and J calls and clone size come from that table; D and trimming were worked out from the DNA. The sample has about 180,000 clones, 81% seen once; the top ten hold roughly 4.4%. Remarks on this clone: Its antigen is as yet unknown.

CDR1 and CDR2 from the germline V gene are SGHTA and FQGNSA. Trimming took 1 base from V and 7 from J, leaving 13 bases between them. The CDR3 is 14 amino acids. The clonotype comes from a woman younger than 35 in good health and CMV-seropositive. Sequenced: PBMCs. V and J are TRBV7-2 and TRBJ2-5; D is ambiguous. DNA of the CDR3: TGTGCCAGCAGCTTAGATTACGCCCTAGGGACCCAGTACTTC. Amino acids: CASSLDYALGTQYF.